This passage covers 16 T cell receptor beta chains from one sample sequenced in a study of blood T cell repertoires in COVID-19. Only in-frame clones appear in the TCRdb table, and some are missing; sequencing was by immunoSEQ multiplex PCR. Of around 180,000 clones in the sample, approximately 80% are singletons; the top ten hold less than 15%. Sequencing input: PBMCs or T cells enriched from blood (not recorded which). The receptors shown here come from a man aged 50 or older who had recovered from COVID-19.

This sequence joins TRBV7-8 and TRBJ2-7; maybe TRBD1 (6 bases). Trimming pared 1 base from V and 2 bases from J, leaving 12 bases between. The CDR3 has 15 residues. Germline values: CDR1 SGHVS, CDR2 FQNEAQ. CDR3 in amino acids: CASSLVAGDTYEQYF. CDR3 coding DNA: TGTGCCAGCAGCTTAGTAGCAGGGGATACCTACGAGCAGTACTTC.

The CDR3 here is CSGRGTGVKDGYTF. CDR3 coding DNA: TGCAGCGGGCGCGGGACAGGGGTGAAGGATGGCTACACCTTC. The chain couples TRBV29-1 to TRBJ1-2, with 10 bases aligning to TRBD1. V trimming: 7 bases; J trimming: 6 bases; junction bases outside the gene matches: 11. Germline CDR1 is SQVTM and CDR2 is ANQGSEA. This CDR3 has 14 residues.

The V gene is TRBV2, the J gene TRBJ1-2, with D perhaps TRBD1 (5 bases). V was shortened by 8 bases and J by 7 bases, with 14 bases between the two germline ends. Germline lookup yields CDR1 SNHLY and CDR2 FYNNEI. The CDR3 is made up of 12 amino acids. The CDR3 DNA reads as TGTGCCAGCGGGGGGGATCTTACTGGCTACACCTTC. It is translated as CASGGDLTGYTF.

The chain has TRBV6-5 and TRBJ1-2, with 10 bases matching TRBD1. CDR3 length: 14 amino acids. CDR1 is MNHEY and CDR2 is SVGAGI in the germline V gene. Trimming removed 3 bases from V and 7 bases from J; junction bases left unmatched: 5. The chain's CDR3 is CASSYLGTGVGYTF. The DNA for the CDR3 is TGTGCCAGCAGTTATTTAGGGACAGGGGTTGGCTACACCTTC.

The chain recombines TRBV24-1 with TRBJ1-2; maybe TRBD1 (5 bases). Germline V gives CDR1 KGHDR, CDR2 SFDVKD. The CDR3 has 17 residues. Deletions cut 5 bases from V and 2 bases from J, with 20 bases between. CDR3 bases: TGTGCCACCAGTGGGTTGGTAGGACACCAAAAAAACTATGGCTACACCTTC. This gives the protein CATSGLVGHQKNYGYTF.

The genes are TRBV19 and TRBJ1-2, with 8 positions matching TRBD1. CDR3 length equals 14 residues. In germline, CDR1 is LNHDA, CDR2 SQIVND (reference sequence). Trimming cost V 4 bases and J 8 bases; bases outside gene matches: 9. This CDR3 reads CASSTKPTGAGYTF. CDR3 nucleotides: TGTGCCAGTAGTACAAAGCCGACAGGGGCCGGCTACACCTTC.

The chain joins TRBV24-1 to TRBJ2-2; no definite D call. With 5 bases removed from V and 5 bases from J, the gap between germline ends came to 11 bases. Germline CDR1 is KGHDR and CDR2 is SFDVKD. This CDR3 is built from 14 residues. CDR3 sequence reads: CATSGQARTGELFF. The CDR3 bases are TGTGCCACCAGTGGCCAGGCACGTACCGGGGAGCTGTTTTTT.

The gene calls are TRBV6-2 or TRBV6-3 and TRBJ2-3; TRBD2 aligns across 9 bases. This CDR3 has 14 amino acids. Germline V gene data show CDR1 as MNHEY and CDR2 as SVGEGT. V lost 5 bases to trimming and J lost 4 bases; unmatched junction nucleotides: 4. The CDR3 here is CASSRGGAADTQYF. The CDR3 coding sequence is TGTGCCAGCAGTCGCGGGGGGGCCGCAGATACGCAGTATTTT.

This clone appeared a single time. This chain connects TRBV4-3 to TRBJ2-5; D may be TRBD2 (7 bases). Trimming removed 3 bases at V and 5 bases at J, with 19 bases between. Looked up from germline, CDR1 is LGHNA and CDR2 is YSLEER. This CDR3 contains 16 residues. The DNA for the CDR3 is TGCGCCAGCAGCCACCGAGGGGCGGGGGCCGGGGAGACCCAGTACTTC. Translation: CASSHRGAGAGETQYF.

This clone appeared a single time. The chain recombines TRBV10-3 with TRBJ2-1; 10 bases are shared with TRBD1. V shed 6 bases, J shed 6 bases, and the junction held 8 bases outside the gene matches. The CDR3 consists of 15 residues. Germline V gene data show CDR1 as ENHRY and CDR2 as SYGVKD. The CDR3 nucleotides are TGTGCCATCAGCCCCCGGGACAGGGGAGGCAATGAGCAGTTCTTC. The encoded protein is CAISPRDRGGNEQFF.

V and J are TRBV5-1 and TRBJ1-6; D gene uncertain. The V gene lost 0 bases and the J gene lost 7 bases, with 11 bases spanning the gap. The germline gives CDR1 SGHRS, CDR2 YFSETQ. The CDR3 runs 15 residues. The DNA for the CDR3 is TGCGCCAGCAGCTTGGAGGCGGCTAGAAATTCACCCCTCCACTTT. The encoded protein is CASSLEAARNSPLHF.

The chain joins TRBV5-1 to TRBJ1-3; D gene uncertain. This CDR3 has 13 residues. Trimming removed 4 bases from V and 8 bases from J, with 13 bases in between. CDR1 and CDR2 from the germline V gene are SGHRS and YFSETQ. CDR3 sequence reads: CASSLAAADTIYF. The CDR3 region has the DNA TGCGCCAGCAGCCTCGCAGCAGCGGACACCATATATTTT.

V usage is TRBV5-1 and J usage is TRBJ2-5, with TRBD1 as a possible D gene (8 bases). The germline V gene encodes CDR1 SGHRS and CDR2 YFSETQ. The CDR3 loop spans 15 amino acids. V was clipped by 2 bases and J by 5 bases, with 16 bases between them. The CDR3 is CASSFLGRTGETQYF. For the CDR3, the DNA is TGCGCCAGCAGCTTCCTCGGGAGGACAGGGGAGACCCAGTACTTC.

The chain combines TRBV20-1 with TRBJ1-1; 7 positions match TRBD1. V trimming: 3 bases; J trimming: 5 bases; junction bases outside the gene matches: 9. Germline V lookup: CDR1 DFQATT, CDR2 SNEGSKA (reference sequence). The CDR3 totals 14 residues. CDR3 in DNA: TGCAGTGCTAGTGGCAGGGGGTTTGGAACTGAAGCTTTCTTT. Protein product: CSASGRGFGTEAFF.

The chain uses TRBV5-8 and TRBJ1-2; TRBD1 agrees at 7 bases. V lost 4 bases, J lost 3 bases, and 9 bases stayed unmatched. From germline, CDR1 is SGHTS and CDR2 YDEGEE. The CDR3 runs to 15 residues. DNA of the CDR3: TGTGCCAGCAGCGCCACCAGAGGGGGCGACTATGGCTACACCTTC. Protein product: CASSATRGGDYGYTF.

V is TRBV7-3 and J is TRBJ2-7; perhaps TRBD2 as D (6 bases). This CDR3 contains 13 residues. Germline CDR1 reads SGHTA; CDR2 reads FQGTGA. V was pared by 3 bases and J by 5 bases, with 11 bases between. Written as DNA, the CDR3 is TGTGCCAGCAGCTTCAACCGGGGGAACGAGCAGTACTTC. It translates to CASSFNRGNEQYF. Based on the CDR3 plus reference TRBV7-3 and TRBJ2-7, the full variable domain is GAGVSQTPSNKVTEKGKYVELRCDPISGHTALYWYRQSLGQGPEFLIYFQGTGAADDSGLPNDRFFAVRPEGSVSTLKIQRTERGDSAVYLCASSFNRGNEQYFGPGTRLTVT.